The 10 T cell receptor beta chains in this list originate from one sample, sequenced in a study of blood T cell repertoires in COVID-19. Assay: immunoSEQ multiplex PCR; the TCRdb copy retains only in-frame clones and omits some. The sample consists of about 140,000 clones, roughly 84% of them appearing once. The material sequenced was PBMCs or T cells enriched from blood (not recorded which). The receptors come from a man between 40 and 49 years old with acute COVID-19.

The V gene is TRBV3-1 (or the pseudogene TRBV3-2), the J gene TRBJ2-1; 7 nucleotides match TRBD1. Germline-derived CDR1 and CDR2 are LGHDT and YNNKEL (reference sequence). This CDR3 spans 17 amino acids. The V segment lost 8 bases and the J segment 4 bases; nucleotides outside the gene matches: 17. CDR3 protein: CASRARDRQSRYNEQFF. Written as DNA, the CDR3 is TGTGCCAGCCGAGCCCGGGACAGACAATCTAGGTACAATGAGCAGTTCTTC.

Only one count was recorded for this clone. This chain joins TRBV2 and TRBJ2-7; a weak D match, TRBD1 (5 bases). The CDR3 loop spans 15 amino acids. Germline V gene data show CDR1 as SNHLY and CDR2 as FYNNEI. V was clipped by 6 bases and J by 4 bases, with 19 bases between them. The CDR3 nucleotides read TGTGCCAGCAGCTCCGGGCAGGGTAGTTTGTACGAGCAGTACTTC. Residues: CASSSGQGSLYEQYF. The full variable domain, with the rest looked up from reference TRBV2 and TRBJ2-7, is EPEVTQTPSHQVTQMGQEVILRCVPISNHLYFYWYRQILGQKVEFLVSFYNNEISEKSEIFDDQFSVERPDGSNFTLKIRSTKLEDSAMYFCASSSGQGSLYEQYFGPGTRLTVT.

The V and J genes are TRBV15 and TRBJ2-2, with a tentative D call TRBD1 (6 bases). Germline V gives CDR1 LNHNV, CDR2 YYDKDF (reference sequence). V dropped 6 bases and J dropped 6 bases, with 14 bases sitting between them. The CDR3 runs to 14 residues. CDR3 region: CATRWGQGAGELFF. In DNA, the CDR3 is TGTGCCACCAGATGGGGGCAGGGCGCCGGGGAGCTGTTTTTT.

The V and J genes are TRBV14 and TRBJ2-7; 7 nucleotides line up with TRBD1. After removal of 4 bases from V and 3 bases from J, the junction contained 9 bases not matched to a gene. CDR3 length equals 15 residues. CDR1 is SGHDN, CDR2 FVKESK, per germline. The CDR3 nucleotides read TGTGCCAGCAGCCTCCGGGACAGAGAGCGCTACGAGCAGTACTTC. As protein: CASSLRDRERYEQYF.

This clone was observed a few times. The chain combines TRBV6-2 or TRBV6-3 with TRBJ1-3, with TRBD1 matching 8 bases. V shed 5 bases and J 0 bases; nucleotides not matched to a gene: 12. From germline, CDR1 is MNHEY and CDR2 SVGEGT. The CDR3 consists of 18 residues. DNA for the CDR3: TGTGCCAGCAGTCCCTCCACGGGACAGGAACTCTCTGGAAACACCATATATTTT. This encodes CASSPSTGQELSGNTIYF.

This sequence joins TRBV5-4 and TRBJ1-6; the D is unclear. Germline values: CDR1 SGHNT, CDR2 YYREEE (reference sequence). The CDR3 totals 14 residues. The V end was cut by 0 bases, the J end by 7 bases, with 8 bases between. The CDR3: CASSLGGRNSPLHF. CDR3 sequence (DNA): TGTGCCAGCAGCTTGGGTGGGAGGAATTCACCCCTCCACTTT.

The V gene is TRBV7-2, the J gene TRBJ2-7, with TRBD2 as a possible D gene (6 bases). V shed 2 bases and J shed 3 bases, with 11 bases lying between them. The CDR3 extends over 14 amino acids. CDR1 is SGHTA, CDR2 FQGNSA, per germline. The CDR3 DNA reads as TGTGCCAGCAGCTTATCCCGGGGAGGCTACGAGCAGTACTTC. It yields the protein CASSLSRGGYEQYF.

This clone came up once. The CDR3 protein is CASRPWDRPYEQYF. The CDR3 DNA follows: TGCGCCAGCAGGCCTTGGGACAGACCCTACGAGCAGTACTTC. The chain is built from TRBV10-1 and TRBJ2-7, with 7 bases aligning to TRBD1. V was clipped by 6 bases and J by 2 bases; unmatched bases: 7. CDR3 length: 14 amino acids. Germline V gene sequence: CDR1 WNHNN, CDR2 SYGVQD (reference sequence).

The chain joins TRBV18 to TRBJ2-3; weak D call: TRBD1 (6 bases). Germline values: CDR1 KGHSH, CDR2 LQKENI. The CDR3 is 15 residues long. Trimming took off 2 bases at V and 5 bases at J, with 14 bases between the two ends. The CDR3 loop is CASSPTGGAGDTQYF. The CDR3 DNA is TGTGCCAGCTCACCAACTGGGGGCGCGGGAGATACGCAGTATTTT.

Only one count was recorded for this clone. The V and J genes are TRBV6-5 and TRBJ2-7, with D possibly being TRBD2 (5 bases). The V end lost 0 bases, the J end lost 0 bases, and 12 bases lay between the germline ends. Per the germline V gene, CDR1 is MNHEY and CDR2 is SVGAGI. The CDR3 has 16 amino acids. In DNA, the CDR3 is TGTGCCAGCAGTTACTCGTCGTCTAGCAGCTCCTACGAGCAGTACTTC. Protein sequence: CASSYSSSSSSYEQYF.